This T cell receptor (beta chain) derives from a study of technical replicates of blood from several donors. The V and J ends lost 2 bases and 6 bases, in that order; junction bases with no gene match: 6. This CDR3 comprises 15 residues. CDR1 and CDR2 from the germline V gene are SGHVS and FQNEAQ. The assay was immunoSEQ multiplex PCR, and TCRdb's table has in-frame clones only and misses some. The sample lists about 15,000 clones, over 75% occurring once. The rearrangement joins TRBV7-8 to TRBJ1-4; TRBD1 matches 7 bases. This clonotype was sampled from a human donor in good health. Some clones in this sample may be carry-over from other donors' samples. Specimen: PBMCs. Written as DNA, the CDR3 is TGTGCCAGCAGCTTACCCAGGGGGTCACATGAAAAACTGTTTTTT. Translated, it gives CASSLPRGSHEKLFF.